Below, one TCR beta chain is given with its context. This sample is part of a study of blood T cell repertoires in COVID-19. For the study at large: COVID-19 samples from acute and convalescent phases originated in the United States, Italy and Spain. PBMCs, B-cell-depleted T cells, or T cells were the source of the cDNA or gDNA that made up the material.

The Seattle patients, enrolled during active infection, were followed longitudinally. TCRdb's copy holds only in-frame clones and misses some; the assay was immunoSEQ multiplex PCR. This table has 200,000 or so clones, 70% to 90% appearing once. The germline V gene encodes CDR1 LNHDA and CDR2 SQIVND (reference sequence). V lost 5 bases to trimming and J lost 7 bases; unmatched junction nucleotides: 3. The CDR3 is 12 amino acids. The chain carries TRBV19 and TRBJ2-7, with 9 bases that match TRBD1. Sequencing was carried out using peripheral blood. This TCR came from a man between 60 and 70 years old with COVID-19, enrolled during active disease. CDR3 sequence: CASSPGQGEQYF. CDR3 bases: TGTGCCAGTAGTCCAGGACAGGGGGAGCAGTACTTC.